One and the same sample provided the 24 T cell receptor beta chains below, sequenced in a study of blood T cell repertoires in COVID-19. The data were produced by immunoSEQ multiplex PCR, yet TCRdb's version contains in-frame clones alone and is incomplete. The sample holds approximately 210,000 clones, more than 70% seen once. Sequencing was done on a sample of peripheral blood. The receptor source for this set is an elderly woman with acute or convalescent COVID-19.

This chain links TRBV30 with TRBJ1-1; the D is unclear. The germline V gene has CDR1 GTSNPN and CDR2 SVGIG (reference sequence). Trimming removed 3 bases at V and 0 bases at J, with 8 bases between. This CDR3 has 13 residues. The CDR3 region is CAWRAALNTEAFF. The CDR3 nucleotides are TGTGCCTGGAGGGCTGCCTTGAACACTGAAGCTTTCTTT.

V gene TRBV7-8 combines with J gene TRBJ1-6; D remains ambiguous. V was clipped by 2 bases and J by 4 bases, with 15 bases between them. The CDR3 spans 17 residues. In germline, CDR1 is SGHVS, CDR2 FQNEAQ. This chain's CDR3 is CASSLLSGQIYNSPLHF. The CDR3 DNA reads TGTGCCAGCAGCTTACTAAGCGGCCAGATATATAATTCACCCCTCCACTTT.

The chain carries TRBV11-2 and TRBJ1-2; tentatively, D is TRBD1 (6 bases). CDR3 size: 17 residues. The germline gives CDR1 SGHAT, CDR2 FQNNGV. Trimming removed 4 bases at V and 0 bases at J, with 18 bases between. The CDR3 spells CASSSEGGGGPNYGYTF. DNA for the CDR3: TGTGCCAGCAGCTCCGAAGGAGGTGGGGGCCCTAACTATGGCTACACCTTC.

Only a few counts were recorded for this clone. The chain recombines TRBV7-9 with TRBJ2-2, with a tentative D call TRBD1 (5 bases). CDR3 size: 15 residues. The V gene's germline CDR1 is SEHNR and CDR2 FQNEAQ (reference sequence). Trimming removed 3 bases at V and 0 bases at J, with 8 bases between. DNA of the CDR3: TGTGCCAGCAGCTTTCAGACAGCGAACACCGGGGAGCTGTTTTTT. Translated: CASSFQTANTGELFF.

This sequence joins TRBV5-4 and TRBJ1-5; TRBD1 matches at 12 bases. Per the germline V gene, CDR1 is SGHNT and CDR2 is YYREEE (reference sequence). V trimming: 4 bases; J trimming: 12 bases; junction bases outside the gene matches: 5. The CDR3 length is 13 residues. CDR3 residues: CASSMGQGALQHF. DNA of the CDR3: TGTGCCAGCAGCATGGGACAGGGGGCGCTCCAGCATTTT.

The genes are TRBV6-6 and TRBJ1-1, with D maybe TRBD1 (6 bases). The CDR3 totals 14 residues. V lost 7 bases, J lost 3 bases, and 15 bases lay in between. Germline loops: CDR1 MNHNY, CDR2 SVGAGI (reference sequence). The CDR3 DNA is TGTGCCAGCACGAGTGAGGGGGTCGACACTGAAGCTTTCTTT. Translating it yields CASTSEGVDTEAFF.

The J gene is TRBJ2-1, the V gene TRBV18; TRBD2 agrees at 11 bases. After removal of 0 bases from V and 9 bases from J, the junction contained 7 bases not matched to a gene. The CDR3 loop spans 16 amino acids. Per germline, CDR1 KGHSH and CDR2 LQKENI. CDR3 in amino acids: CASSPPLAGGQGEQFF. The CDR3 DNA reads TGTGCCAGCTCACCACCCCTAGCGGGGGGTCAGGGTGAGCAGTTCTTC.

This clone has a single count. The chain recombines TRBV9 with TRBJ1-2, with TRBD1 matching over 9 bases. The CDR3 consists of 14 residues. Trimming took 3 bases from V and 8 from J; bases not matched to a gene: 8. Germline values: CDR1 SGDLS, CDR2 YYNGEE. The CDR3: CASSASGTGYGYTF. The CDR3 DNA is TGTGCCAGCAGCGCATCCGGGACAGGGTACGGCTACACCTTC.

This chain uses TRBV5-4 with TRBJ1-3; D is uncertain. This CDR3 is built from 16 residues. Between the trimmed V and J ends, which lost 3 bases and 0 bases, there was a span of 13 bases. Germline V gene lookup returns CDR1 SGHNT and CDR2 YYREEE (reference sequence). This chain's CDR3 is CASSSGLTGSGNTIYF. The CDR3 DNA reads TGTGCCAGCAGCTCAGGACTTACGGGCTCTGGAAACACCATATATTTT.

The chain has TRBV4-2 and TRBJ1-2, with 8 positions matching TRBD1. V gave up 5 bases and J gave up 2 bases; unmatched junction bases: 10. CDR1 LGHNA and CDR2 YNFKEQ come from the germline V gene. The CDR3 is 16 residues long. CDR3 sequence reads: CASSSPGQESNYGYTF. The CDR3, as DNA: TGTGCCAGCAGCTCTCCGGGACAGGAATCGAACTATGGCTACACCTTC.

The gene calls are TRBV3-1 (or the pseudogene TRBV3-2) and TRBJ1-4; TRBD1 agrees at 7 bases. Germline-derived CDR1 and CDR2 are LGHDT and YNNKEL (reference sequence). CDR3 length equals 15 residues. V was clipped by 5 bases and J by 5 bases; unmatched bases: 8. The CDR3 region has the DNA TGTGCCAGCAGCGCGTCAGGGGGGTCCAATGAAAAACTGTTTTTT. It yields the protein CASSASGGSNEKLFF.

The V call is TRBV3-1 (or the pseudogene TRBV3-2), the J call TRBJ2-2; 8 bases align to TRBD1. CDR1 is LGHDT and CDR2 is YNNKEL in the germline V gene (reference sequence). This CDR3 is built from 16 residues. J gave up 4 bases and V 3 bases, and 7 bases lay outside the gene matches. The CDR3 spells CASSQDRDSGTGELFF. CDR3 nucleotide sequence: TGTGCCAGCAGCCAGGACAGGGATTCGGGCACCGGGGAGCTGTTTTTT.

This clone has just a few counts. V is TRBV7-9 and J is TRBJ1-3, with a weak D call TRBD1 (5 bases). The CDR3 totals 16 residues. The germline V gene encodes CDR1 SEHNR and CDR2 FQNEAQ (reference sequence). V lost 11 bases, J lost 0 bases, and 20 bases lay in between. CDR3 bases: TGTGCCTTGGAGGGGACCGGTCCCTACTCTGGAAACACCATATATTTT. It is translated as CALEGTGPYSGNTIYF.

The chain uses TRBV3-1 (or the pseudogene TRBV3-2) and TRBJ2-3; D might be TRBD2 (7 bases). The CDR3 extends over 16 amino acids. Between the trimmed V and J ends, which lost 1 base and 0 bases, there was a span of 11 bases. CDR1 and CDR2 from the germline V gene are LGHDT and YNNKEL (reference sequence). CDR3 nucleotide sequence: TGTGCCAGCAGCCAAGGCGGGGGCCCCAGCACAGATACGCAGTATTTT. Amino acid sequence: CASSQGGGPSTDTQYF.

This chain joins TRBV24-1 and TRBJ1-3; D may be TRBD1 (5 bases). The CDR3 consists of 18 residues. Germline CDR1 is KGHDR and CDR2 is SFDVKD. Trimming pared 1 base from V and 2 bases from J, leaving 17 bases between. The CDR3 region has the DNA TGTGCCACCAGTGATTTCCAGTCCGGGACTGATCCTGGAAACACCATATATTTT. Translation gives CATSDFQSGTDPGNTIYF.

The chain recombines TRBV23-1 with TRBJ2-1; TRBD1 matches 9 bases. TRBV23-1 is noted as an ORF with a role that remains uncertain. This CDR3 spans 16 amino acids. Losses at the gene ends were 4 bases for V and 6 bases for J; bases not matched to a gene: 10. CDR3 DNA: TGCGCCAGCAGTCTTTACCGGGACAGGGAAGGCAATGAGCAGTTCTTC. This codes for CASSLYRDREGNEQFF.

The gene calls are TRBV5-5 and TRBJ2-7, with 12 nucleotides matching TRBD2. The trim removed 4 bases at V and 2 bases at J, leaving 7 bases unmatched. This CDR3 has 16 residues. Germline V gene sequence: CDR1 SGHKS, CDR2 YYEKEE (reference sequence). The CDR3 DNA reads as TGTGCCAGCAGCGCGCGCCTAGCGGGGGGGCCCTACGAGCAGTACTTC. Its translation is CASSARLAGGPYEQYF. The full variable domain, its missing parts supplied by reference TRBV5-5 and TRBJ2-7, is DAGVTQSPTHLIKTRGQQVTLRCSPISGHKSVSWYQQVLGQGPQFIFQYYEKEERGRGNFPDRFSARQFPNYSSELNVNALLLGDSALYLCASSARLAGGPYEQYFGPGTRLTVT.

V is TRBV28 and J is TRBJ1-5; 7 bases line up with TRBD1. The CDR3 contains 15 residues. Germline V CDR1 and CDR2: MDHEN, SYDVKM. V shed 6 bases, J shed 9 bases, and the junction held 14 bases outside the gene matches. The CDR3 sequence: CASRLTGLDGGPQHF. DNA for the CDR3: TGTGCCAGCAGGTTGACAGGGCTTGACGGAGGGCCCCAGCATTTT.

The genes are TRBV5-6 and TRBJ2-5, with TRBD1 matching over 9 bases. The J segment lost 4 bases and the V segment lost 2 bases, leaving 9 bases of the junction unmatched. Germline assignment: CDR1 SGHDT and CDR2 YYEEEE. The CDR3 covers 16 residues. The CDR3 protein is CASSFSRGTGIETQYF. CDR3 nucleotides: TGTGCCAGCAGCTTTAGTAGGGGGACAGGGATAGAGACCCAGTACTTC.

This clone was observed a single time. V and J are TRBV2 and TRBJ1-2, with D hard to call. Germline lookup yields CDR1 SNHLY and CDR2 FYNNEI. Trimming stripped 6 bases from V and 4 bases from J, with 15 bases between. The CDR3 is 14 amino acids. The CDR3 loop reads CASSNGVLVYGYTF. The CDR3 DNA follows: TGTGCCAGCAGCAACGGAGTCCTCGTCTATGGCTACACCTTC.

V usage is TRBV7-2 and J usage is TRBJ1-2, with TRBD1 matching over 12 bases. The J segment lost 4 bases and the V segment lost 4 bases, leaving 4 bases of the junction unmatched. Germline loops: CDR1 SGHTA, CDR2 FQGNSA. The length of the CDR3 is 15 residues. The CDR3 nucleotides are TGTGCCAGCAGCTCGGGACAGGGGGCAGGCTATGGCTACACCTTC. It translates to CASSSGQGAGYGYTF. Variable domain in full (rest from reference TRBV7-2 and TRBJ1-2): GAGVSQSPSNKVTEKGKDVELRCDPISGHTALYWYRQSLGQGLEFLIYFQGNSAPDKSGLPSDRFSAERTGGSVSTLTIQRTQQEDSAVYLCASSSGQGAGYGYTFGSGTRLTVV.

The chain carries TRBV6-5 and TRBJ1-1; no definite D call. The CDR3 is 15 amino acids. Germline V gene sequence: CDR1 MNHEY, CDR2 SVGAGI. Trimming cost V 2 bases and J 0 bases, with 10 bases left between them. The CDR3 nucleotides read TGTGCCAGCAGTTACACCGGTTCCCTGAACACTGAAGCTTTCTTT. Its translation: CASSYTGSLNTEAFF.

The V call is TRBV29-1, the J call TRBJ2-7; 9 nucleotides match TRBD1. Germline V lookup: CDR1 SQVTM, CDR2 ANQGSEA. This CDR3 spans 18 amino acids. Losses at the gene ends were 0 bases for V and 2 bases for J; bases not matched to a gene: 14. The CDR3: CSVEEPGQGRGSAYEQYF. The DNA of the CDR3 is TGCAGCGTTGAAGAACCGGGACAGGGACGCGGATCAGCCTACGAGCAGTACTTC.

The gene calls are TRBV5-1 and TRBJ2-7; 8 positions match TRBD2. Trimming at V came to 1 base and at J to 0 bases, leaving 3 bases not matched to a gene. Germline CDR1 reads SGHRS; CDR2 reads YFSETQ. The CDR3 runs to 15 residues. CDR3 nucleotide sequence: TGCGCCAGCAGCTTGTTAGCGGGGAGCTCCTACGAGCAGTACTTC. Translated, it gives CASSLLAGSSYEQYF.